This T cell receptor (beta chain) was retrieved from a study of fetal regulatory T cell absence and autoimmunity (dated by TCRdb to about 2017). A note on the overall study: Exocrine pancreas autoimmunity was seen in the IPEX patients without clinical diabetes.

Genomic DNA obtained from frozen pancreas tissue was processed for repertoire sequencing. The DNeasy Blood and Tissue Kit was used to extract roughly 1.9-3.1 ug of genomic DNA from either umbilical cord blood or frozen pancreas. Findings and caveats that apply to the study as a whole: TRB gene family usage was found to be broadly similar between cord blood and pancreas and to resemble published neonatal and adult repertoires. The oligoclonal enrichment was interpreted as support for antigen-driven autoimmunity occurring in the pancreas before birth in IPEX syndrome. The TCR compartment showed significant oligoclonal enrichment in pancreas versus cord blood, with some top clones over 100-fold enriched.

This clone was recorded a few times. This clone's antigen is unknown. Base quality data are lacking; no much larger clone is found one base away. TCRbeta CDR3 regions were amplified and barcoded by two-step multiplex PCR on the immunoSEQ human TCRbeta survey platform. Illumina instruments were used to sequence the libraries, and IgH from the same samples was sequenced in parallel. Per the original workflow: To remove PCR and sequencing errors, raw reads were filtered against IMGT V, D, J definitions and grouped with a nearest-neighbor algorithm. Clones were defined as identical nucleotide sequences, and differential abundance between tissues was assessed by per-clone Fisher exact tests with a pFDR threshold of p<0.01. Clones whose frequencies were too low for statistical inference were excluded by a minimum inclusion filter of 10 in either sample. Pairwise clonal comparisons used the immunoSEQ Analyzer, and gene family usage was assessed with IMGT tools. Drawn from immuneACCESS, this table holds only the in-frame rearrangements with V and J called that TCRdb kept. Clones are partly lost; checked studies trace under half to an unresolved V gene and leave the rest unexplained. Clone size and the V and J calls come from that table; the DNA yielded D and trimming. This sample has roughly 95,000 clones in its table, and 60% to 80% of those were observed once. The ten largest clones capture approximately 1.9% of the sample.

The source material was pancreas tissue. This receptor was taken from a male donor with IPEX syndrome.

The nucleotide sequence is TGTGCCAGCAGTGTCTACGGCCAGCCCCAGCATTTT. Its translation reads: CASSVYGQPQHF. This chain joins TRBV2 to TRBJ1-5; the D gene cannot be named for sure. Counted from cysteine to phenylalanine, this CDR3 has 12 amino acids. The only DNA kept is the CDR3, 36 bases in frame from the first base. Sequences SNHLY (CDR1) and FYNNEI (CDR2) are obtained from the germline V gene. Between the V and J ends, shortened by 4 bases and 7 bases respectively, the junction contains 8 bases.